This T cell receptor (beta chain) stems from a study of T cell repertoires in cytomegalovirus infection. The CDR3 covers 15 residues. V was pared by 5 bases and J by 5 bases, with 8 bases of the junction left unmatched. CDR1 and CDR2 (germline): SGHVS, FNYEAQ. TCRdb reanalysed the reads using MiXCR and keeps one entry per CDR3 protein. The repertoire consists of fewer than 1,000,000 distinct CDR3 sequences, with roughly 30% occurring once and the leading ten covering around an eighth. The sample holds many counts of this clonotype. The antigen is undetermined. This receptor was obtained from a human donor in good health (CMV status not recorded). Some clones in this sample may be carry-over from other donors' samples. The chain carries TRBV7-6 and TRBJ2-1, with TRBD2 matching 8 bases. Here the sequenced sample was cultured CD8+ T cells from PBMCs, taken from culture after CMV antigen stimulation. The CDR3 reads CASSEGRGDHNEQFF. CDR3 nucleotide sequence: TGTGCCAGCAGCGAGGGGCGGGGGGACCACAATGAGCAGTTCTTC.